This note documents a single T cell receptor (beta chain) sequence. The data originate from a study of CD4 T cells in relation to SARS-CoV-2 and coronaviruses. After removal of 6 bases from V and 6 bases from J, the junction contained 9 bases not matched to a gene. The CDR3 consists of 15 residues. Germline V CDR1 and CDR2: MNHEY, SVGAGI. Sequencing used immunoSEQ multiplex PCR; TCRdb keeps in-frame clones, though not all of them. The sample lists 55,000 to 75,000 clones, about nine tenths seen once, with 1.5% to 2% in the top ten. Before the COVID-19 pandemic, during about 2011-2019, CD4+ T cells were taken from unexposed donors.

The chain recombines TRBV6-5 with TRBJ1-1; 11 positions match TRBD1. Sequencing used memory CD4+ T cells from PBMCs. The source of this sequence is a human donor in good health. The CDR3, as DNA: TGTGCCAGCAGGGAGTTGGACAGGGGGCGATCTGAAGCTTTCTTT. This translates into CASRELDRGRSEAFF.